The 25 T cell receptor beta chains in this list originate from one sample, sequenced in a study of cytomegalovirus exposure and HLA in healthy donors. PCR used 60 Vbeta primers and 13 Jbeta primers. The table came from immunoSEQ multiplex PCR; TCRdb's copy has only in-frame clones and leaves some out. The table shows roughly 120,000 clones, with 67% occurring only once. Specimen: PBMCs. The receptor source for this set is a man younger than 30 in good health and CMV-seropositive.

This clone was detected a few times. This chain joins TRBV11-2 and TRBJ2-3, with a tentative D call TRBD2 (5 bases). This CDR3 is built from 13 residues. V was clipped by 3 bases and J by 5 bases, with 9 bases between them. Germline CDR1 is SGHAT and CDR2 is FQNNGV. The CDR3 DNA follows: TGTGCCAGCAGCTTGCTAGCCGGAGATACGCAGTATTTT. This codes for CASSLLAGDTQYF.

In its sample, this clone was seen a few times. V is TRBV28 and J is TRBJ1-2; the D gene is possibly TRBD1 (6 bases). This CDR3 contains 13 residues. Germline assignment: CDR1 MDHEN and CDR2 SYDVKM. The V end was cut by 5 bases, the J end by 4 bases, with 11 bases between. The DNA of the CDR3 is TGTGCCAGCAGTGTCAGAGGGGGCTATGGCTACACCTTC. This translates into CASSVRGGYGYTF.

The V call is TRBV10-3, the J call TRBJ1-5, with TRBD1 identical over 9 bases. This CDR3 has 18 residues. V lost 0 bases, J lost 2 bases, and 8 bases stayed unmatched. Germline V gene data show CDR1 as ENHRY and CDR2 as SYGVKD. The CDR3 reads CAISESRRGQGGNQPQHF. The CDR3 nucleotides are TGTGCCATCAGTGAGTCACGGAGGGGACAGGGTGGCAATCAGCCCCAGCATTTT.

The chain joins TRBV5-1 to TRBJ1-2; 7 nucleotides agree with TRBD1. The germline V gene encodes CDR1 SGHRS and CDR2 YFSETQ. J was trimmed by 6 bases and V by 0 bases; bases with no gene match: 2. There are 13 residues in the CDR3. The CDR3 DNA follows: TGCGCCAGCAGCTTGGGGCAGGGGGATGGCTACACCTTC. It codes for CASSLGQGDGYTF.

This clone was counted a few times. The chain uses TRBV7-2 and TRBJ2-3; D uncertain. From germline, CDR1 is SGHTA and CDR2 FQGNSA. This CDR3 spans 12 amino acids. V lost 3 bases and J 1 base, leaving 2 bases between the germline ends. The DNA of the CDR3 is TGTGCCAGCAGCTTCGGCACAGATACGCAGTATTTT. Protein product: CASSFGTDTQYF. Full variable domain (missing parts from reference TRBV7-2 and TRBJ2-3): GAGVSQSPSNKVTEKGKDVELRCDPISGHTALYWYRQSLGQGLEFLIYFQGNSAPDKSGLPSDRFSAERTGGSVSTLTIQRTQQEDSAVYLCASSFGTDTQYFGPGTRLTVL.

The chain employs TRBV5-1 and TRBJ2-5; unclear D gene. The germline gives CDR1 SGHRS, CDR2 YFSETQ. Trimming left V 1 base short and J 3 bases short, with 10 bases between. The CDR3 extends over 14 amino acids. CDR3 protein: CASSLSYPKETQYF. In DNA, the CDR3 is TGCGCCAGCAGCTTGTCCTACCCGAAAGAGACCCAGTACTTC.

This clone was recorded many times. V gene TRBV6-5 combines with J gene TRBJ2-1, with D unclear. CDR3 length equals 11 residues. Per germline, CDR1 MNHEY and CDR2 SVGAGI. V gave up 6 bases and J gave up 5 bases, with 5 bases separating them. The CDR3 DNA sequence: TGTGCCAGCAGGAGAAACAATGAGCAGTTCTTC. Translation gives CASRRNNEQFF.

The sample holds a few counts of this clone. The gene calls are TRBV5-6 and TRBJ1-1; no reliable D call. V was trimmed by 0 bases and J by 4 bases, leaving 7 bases between them. There are 13 residues in the CDR3. Germline CDR1 reads SGHDT; CDR2 reads YYEEEE. CDR3 in DNA: TGTGCCAGCAGCTTGGCAGCGGGCACTGAAGCTTTCTTT. This sequence encodes CASSLAAGTEAFF.

The J gene is TRBJ1-2, the V gene TRBV27, with TRBD1 matching over 7 bases. The CDR3 consists of 15 residues. Germline lookup yields CDR1 MNHEY and CDR2 SMNVEV (reference sequence). V dropped 3 bases and J dropped 5; count of bases not matched to a gene: 9. The CDR3 region is CASSLRDRVGYGYTF. The DNA of the CDR3 is TGTGCCAGCAGTTTGCGCGACAGGGTGGGGTATGGCTACACCTTC.

A few counts support this clone. The chain joins TRBV7-2 to TRBJ2-7; 8 nucleotides align to TRBD1. The CDR3 is made up of 18 amino acids. The germline gives CDR1 SGHTA, CDR2 FQGNSA. The V segment lost 5 bases and the J segment 2 bases; nucleotides outside the gene matches: 17. The CDR3: CASSIIPGTGPSTYEQYF. CDR3 bases: TGTGCCAGCAGCATCATCCCCGGGACAGGACCATCCACCTACGAGCAGTACTTC.

The rearrangement uses TRBV4-2 and TRBJ2-1; TRBD2 matches 8 bases. After removal of 4 bases from V and 4 bases from J, the junction contained 12 bases not matched to a gene. Germline-derived CDR1 and CDR2 are LGHNA and YNFKEQ. This CDR3 comprises 17 residues. The CDR3 spells CASSLNTGGSSYNEQFF. The CDR3 DNA reads as TGTGCCAGCAGCCTAAACACGGGGGGGAGTAGTTACAATGAGCAGTTCTTC.

V is TRBV28 and J is TRBJ1-1; perhaps TRBD1 as D (5 bases). The V and J ends lost 4 bases and 5 bases respectively, with 8 bases between them. Germline lookup yields CDR1 MDHEN and CDR2 SYDVKM. The CDR3 has 12 amino acids. The CDR3 protein is CASSSRGTEAFF. The CDR3 DNA follows: TGTGCCAGCAGTTCTCGGGGGACTGAAGCTTTCTTT.

J is TRBJ2-2 and V is TRBV5-1; D not resolved. The length of the CDR3 is 16 residues. V was shortened by 0 bases and J by 0 bases, with 9 bases between the two germline ends. Germline V gives CDR1 SGHRS, CDR2 YFSETQ. CDR3 loop: CASSLGRQANTGELFF. The CDR3 bases are TGCGCCAGCAGCTTGGGTCGGCAGGCGAACACCGGGGAGCTGTTTTTT.

In its sample, this clone was seen once. The chain has TRBV15 and TRBJ1-4; D is uncertain. Germline V gene data show CDR1 as LNHNV and CDR2 as YYDKDF (reference sequence). Trimming shortened V by 0 bases and J by 0 bases, and 8 bases separated the two germline ends. There are 16 residues in the CDR3. CDR3 DNA: TGTGCCACCAGCAGAGATGTGGGAGCAACTAATGAAAAACTGTTTTTT. It yields the protein CATSRDVGATNEKLFF.

The chain is built from TRBV27 and TRBJ1-6; 8 positions match TRBD1. V lost 3 bases and J lost 10; bases outside the gene matches: 8. Germline CDR1 reads MNHEY; CDR2 reads SMNVEV (reference sequence). There are 15 residues in the CDR3. The CDR3 DNA sequence: TGTGCCAGCAGTTTGGTCCAGGGGGCTAGATCACCCCTCCACTTT. This translates into CASSLVQGARSPLHF.

The genes are TRBV29-1 and TRBJ2-2; perhaps TRBD1 as D (5 bases). CDR1 SQVTM and CDR2 ANQGSEA come from the germline V gene. V lost 4 bases, J lost 3 bases, and 9 bases lay in between. This CDR3 comprises 13 residues. CDR3 coding DNA: TGCAGCGTTGGGCAGGGTTACACCGGGGAGCTGTTTTTT. This translates into CSVGQGYTGELFF.

V and J are TRBV5-5 and TRBJ2-6, with 7 nucleotides matching TRBD1. CDR1 and CDR2 from the germline V gene are SGHKS and YYEKEE (reference sequence). The CDR3 length is 18 residues. The V gene end was trimmed by 4 bases and the J gene end by 0 bases; junction bases not matched to a gene: 10. DNA of the CDR3: TGTGCCAGCAGCAGCGGACAGGATCTTAGCTCTGGGGCCAACGTCCTGACTTTC. Its protein is CASSSGQDLSSGANVLTF.

V gene TRBV4-1 combines with J gene TRBJ2-1; maybe TRBD2 (6 bases). V lost 1 base to trimming and J lost 9 bases, with 25 bases between them. In germline, CDR1 is MGHRA, CDR2 YSYEKL. The CDR3 contains 18 residues. The DNA of the CDR3 is TGCGCCAGCAGCCAAGGGGGGGTAGGGACTCCCAACCACCCTGAGCAGTTCTTC. It translates to CASSQGGVGTPNHPEQFF.

The rearrangement uses TRBV13 and TRBJ1-2; D unclear. Germline V gene sequence: CDR1 PRHDT, CDR2 FYEKMQ (reference sequence). Between the trimmed V and J ends, which lost 0 bases and 10 bases, there was a span of 15 bases. The CDR3 extends over 14 amino acids. CDR3: CASSLGKGLEDYTF. Here the CDR3 DNA reads TGTGCCAGCAGCTTAGGTAAAGGACTAGAGGACTACACCTTC.

CDR3 sequence: CASSLPGGATNEKLFF. Here the CDR3 DNA reads TGCGCCAGCAGCCTTCCGGGGGGGGCGACTAATGAAAAACTGTTTTTT. This rearrangement joins TRBV5-1 to TRBJ1-4; possibly TRBD1 for D (6 bases). CDR1 and CDR2 from the germline V gene are SGHRS and YFSETQ. The CDR3 loop spans 16 amino acids. The V end was cut by 4 bases, the J end by 2 bases, with 15 bases between.

The chain couples TRBV5-6 to TRBJ2-2; the D gene is possibly TRBD2 (7 bases). This CDR3 contains 15 residues. V dropped 4 bases and J dropped 3 bases, with 13 bases sitting between them. CDR1 SGHDT and CDR2 YYEEEE come from the germline V gene. CDR3 sequence reads: CASSPGRGYTGELFF. CDR3 DNA: TGTGCCAGCAGCCCGGGGAGGGGGTACACCGGGGAGCTGTTTTTT.

The rearrangement joins TRBV14 to TRBJ2-5, with 9 bases matching TRBD2. V shed 1 base and J 0 bases; nucleotides not matched to a gene: 6. Germline V CDR1 and CDR2: SGHDN, FVKESK. This CDR3 has 17 amino acids. CDR3 amino acids: CASSQAWVAGDQETQYF. The CDR3 nucleotides are TGTGCCAGCAGCCAAGCGTGGGTAGCGGGGGACCAAGAGACCCAGTACTTC.

The table lists this clone with many counts. V and J are TRBV19 and TRBJ1-3; D remains unclear. Between the trimmed V and J ends, which lost 7 bases and 3 bases, there was a span of 4 bases. The V gene's germline CDR1 is LNHDA and CDR2 SQIVND (reference sequence). The CDR3 runs to 11 residues. The CDR3 protein is CASTLGNTIYF. The CDR3 bases are TGTGCCAGTACTCTTGGAAACACCATATATTTT.

The rearrangement joins TRBV7-2 to TRBJ2-5; 11 bases line up with TRBD2. The CDR3 runs 15 residues. The germline gives CDR1 SGHTA, CDR2 FQGNSA. V shed 5 bases and J 5 bases; nucleotides not matched to a gene: 7. CDR3 sequence reads: CASSTLAGGRETQYF. As DNA, the CDR3 is TGTGCCAGCAGCACCTTAGCGGGGGGGCGGGAGACCCAGTACTTC.

The rearrangement uses TRBV19 and TRBJ1-5; 8 bases fit TRBD1. The CDR3 loop spans 17 amino acids. Germline V gene sequence: CDR1 LNHDA, CDR2 SQIVND (reference sequence). V dropped 2 bases and J dropped 0; count of bases not matched to a gene: 6. The CDR3, as DNA: TGTGCCAGTAGTATAAGGGACAGGCCTTATAGCAATCAGCCCCAGCATTTT. This translates into CASSIRDRPYSNQPQHF.